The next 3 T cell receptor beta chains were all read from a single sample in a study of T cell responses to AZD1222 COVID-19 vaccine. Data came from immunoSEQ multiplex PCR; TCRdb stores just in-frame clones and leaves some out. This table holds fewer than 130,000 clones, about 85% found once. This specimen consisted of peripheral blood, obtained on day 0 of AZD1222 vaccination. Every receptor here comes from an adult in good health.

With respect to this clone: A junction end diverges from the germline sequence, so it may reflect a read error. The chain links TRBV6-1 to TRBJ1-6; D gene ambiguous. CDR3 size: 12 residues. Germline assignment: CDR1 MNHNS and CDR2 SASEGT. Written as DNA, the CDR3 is TGTGCCAGCAGTGAAACGGGTAATCCCGAGGCGTTT. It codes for CASSETGNPEAF.

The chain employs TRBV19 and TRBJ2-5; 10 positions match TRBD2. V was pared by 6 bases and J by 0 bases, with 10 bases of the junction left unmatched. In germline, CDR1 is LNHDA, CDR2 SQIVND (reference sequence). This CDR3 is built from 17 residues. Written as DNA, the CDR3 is TGTGCCAGTAGATCGACCGATAGCGGGGGGAACCAAGAGACCCAGTACTTC. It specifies CASRSTDSGGNQETQYF.

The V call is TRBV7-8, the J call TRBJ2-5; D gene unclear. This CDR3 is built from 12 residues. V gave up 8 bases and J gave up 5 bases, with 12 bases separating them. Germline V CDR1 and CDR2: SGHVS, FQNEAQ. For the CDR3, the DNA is TGTGCCAGCTTGATGGGAAGGGAGACCCAGTACTTC. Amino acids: CASLMGRETQYF.